Below, one T cell receptor beta chain is given with its context. The data were taken from a study of T cell changes during pregnancy in multiple sclerosis. The table came from immunoSEQ multiplex PCR; TCRdb's copy has only in-frame clones and leaves some out. The table lists about 46,000 clones, about nine tenths of them singletons. The sequencing here drew on CD8+ T cells from peripheral blood mononuclear cells, taken after pregnancy. The TCR sequence derives from a female donor with multiple sclerosis, enrolled in a pregnancy study.

The CDR3 bases are TGTGCCAGCAGCTGGACTAGCGGGAGTTTAGAGACCCAGTACTTC. Translation gives CASSWTSGSLETQYF. V gene TRBV5-4 combines with J gene TRBJ2-5, with 13 bases identical to TRBD2. Looked up from germline, CDR1 is SGHNT and CDR2 is YYREEE (reference sequence). The CDR3 has 15 amino acids. The junction had 3 bases not matched to a gene; V was cut back by 3 bases and J by 4 bases.